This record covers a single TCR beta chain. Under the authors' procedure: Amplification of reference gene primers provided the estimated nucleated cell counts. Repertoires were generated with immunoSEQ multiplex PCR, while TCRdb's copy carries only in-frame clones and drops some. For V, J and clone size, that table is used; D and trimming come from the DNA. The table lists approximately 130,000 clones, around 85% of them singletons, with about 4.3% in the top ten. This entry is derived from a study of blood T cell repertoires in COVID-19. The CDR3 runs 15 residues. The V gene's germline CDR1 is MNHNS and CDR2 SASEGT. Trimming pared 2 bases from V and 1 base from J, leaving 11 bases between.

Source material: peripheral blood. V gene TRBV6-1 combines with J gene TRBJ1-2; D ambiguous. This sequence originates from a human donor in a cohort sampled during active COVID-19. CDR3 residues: CASSELGLRNYGYTF. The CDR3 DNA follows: TGTGCCAGCAGTGAATTGGGCCTTCGTAACTATGGCTACACCTTC.